These T cell receptor beta chains were read from a single sample in a study of STAT5B mutations in CD4+ large granular lymphocyte leukemia. Measured with immunoSEQ multiplex PCR; TCRdb has only the in-frame clones, and not every one. The sample shows more than 30,000 clones, about 88% of them seen only once. Sequenced: CD4+ T cells from blood buffy coats. The receptor set was obtained from a human donor in good health. The CDR3 runs from the conserved cysteine through the conserved F or W. Fields, in order: clone size, J gene, D gene, V gene, CDR3 DNA, CDR3 protein. The D gene is left open where the match is weak. Clone sizes are given selectively: once, few, many, or a class where the clone is expanded.

abundance: NA
j_gene: TRBJ2-7
d_gene: TRBD1
v_gene: TRBV4-2
CDR3nt: TGTGCCAGCAGCCCGGCGACAGGGGGTGGCGAGCAGTACTTC
CDR3aa: CASSPATGGGEQYF

abundance: NA
j_gene: TRBJ2-7
d_gene: TRBD2
v_gene: TRBV5-4
CDR3nt: TGTGCCAGCAGCTTCCTAGCGGGAGGGCCCTACGAGCAGTACTTC
CDR3aa: CASSFLAGGPYEQYF

abundance: NA
j_gene: TRBJ2-2
d_gene: NA
v_gene: TRBV5-1
CDR3nt: TGCGCCAGCAGCCCAAGGGGGTTTGAGAAGAACACCGGGGAGCTGTTTTTT
CDR3aa: CASSPRGFEKNTGELFF

abundance: NA
j_gene: TRBJ1-2
d_gene: NA
v_gene: TRBV7-9
CDR3nt: TGTGCCAGCAGCTTAGTCGGCCATGGCTACACCTTC
CDR3aa: CASSLVGHGYTF

abundance: NA
j_gene: TRBJ1-1
d_gene: NA
v_gene: TRBV27
CDR3nt: TGTGCCAGCAGTTTATCGATAATTCCCCGAGGGAACACTGAAGCTTTCTTT
CDR3aa: CASSLSIIPRGNTEAFF

abundance: NA
j_gene: TRBJ1-2
d_gene: TRBD1
v_gene: TRBV28
CDR3nt: TGTGCCAGCAGGCAGACAGGGAACTATGGCTACACCTTC
CDR3aa: CASRQTGNYGYTF

abundance: NA
j_gene: TRBJ2-1
d_gene: NA
v_gene: TRBV7-9
CDR3nt: TGTGCCAGCAGCTTAGGGGTGGGCCAGGGCTCTAACAATGAGCAGTTCTTC
CDR3aa: CASSLGVGQGSNNEQFF

abundance: NA
j_gene: TRBJ2-7
d_gene: NA
v_gene: TRBV5-8
CDR3nt: TGTGCCAGCAGCTTGGGCAGGGGTATCGGGCAGTACTTC
CDR3aa: CASSLGRGIGQYF

abundance: NA
j_gene: TRBJ1-6
d_gene: TRBD1
v_gene: TRBV5-4
CDR3nt: TGTGCCAGCAGCCGTGGACAGGGCACGGGGAATTCACCCCTCCACTTT
CDR3aa: CASSRGQGTGNSPLHF

abundance: NA
j_gene: TRBJ2-3
d_gene: NA
v_gene: TRBV5-1
CDR3nt: TGCGCCAGCAGCTTGCTCGCGGGAACTGATACGCAGTATTTT
CDR3aa: CASSLLAGTDTQYF

abundance: NA
j_gene: TRBJ1-3
d_gene: NA
v_gene: TRBV7-2
CDR3nt: TGTGCCAGCAGCTTAAATCCCAGCCTCTCTGGAAACACCATATATTTT
CDR3aa: CASSLNPSLSGNTIYF

abundance: once
j_gene: TRBJ2-1
d_gene: TRBD2
v_gene: TRBV11-3
CDR3nt: TGTGCCAGTCAGCGTTCTAGCGGGGAGTACAATGAGCAGTTCTTC
CDR3aa: CASQRSSGEYNEQFF

abundance: NA
j_gene: TRBJ2-7
d_gene: TRBD1
v_gene: TRBV7-2
CDR3nt: TGTGCCAGCAGCTTAGAGGGTCAGGGACAGTCCATCTACGAGCAGTACTTC
CDR3aa: CASSLEGQGQSIYEQYF

abundance: NA
j_gene: TRBJ2-7
d_gene: NA
v_gene: TRBV7-8
CDR3nt: TGTGCCAGCAGCTTAGGGGCTAACTACGAGCAGTACTTC
CDR3aa: CASSLGANYEQYF

abundance: NA
j_gene: TRBJ2-7
d_gene: NA
v_gene: TRBV2
CDR3nt: TGTGCCAGCAGTGACGTCGGCTGGCAAGCCTACGAGCAGTACTTC
CDR3aa: CASSDVGWQAYEQYF

abundance: NA
j_gene: TRBJ2-2
d_gene: TRBD1
v_gene: TRBV2
CDR3nt: TGTGCCAGCAGGGGACAGGTCTCGAACACCGGGGAGCTGTTTTTT
CDR3aa: CASRGQVSNTGELFF

abundance: few
j_gene: TRBJ2-1
d_gene: NA
v_gene: TRBV11-1
CDR3nt: TGTGCCAGCAGCTTAGCGATGGACGGTAATGAGCAGTTCTTC
CDR3aa: CASSLAMDGNEQFF

abundance: NA
j_gene: TRBJ1-2
d_gene: NA
v_gene: TRBV18
CDR3nt: TGTGCCAGCTCACCACAAACTCAGGGGAGCTATGGCTACACCTTC
CDR3aa: CASSPQTQGSYGYTF

abundance: NA
j_gene: TRBJ1-1
d_gene: NA
v_gene: TRBV7-2
CDR3nt: TGTGCCAGCAGCACGTACACTGAAGCTTTCTTT
CDR3aa: CASSTYTEAFF

abundance: NA
j_gene: TRBJ1-2
d_gene: NA
v_gene: TRBV28
CDR3nt: TGTGCCAGCGCGGACCGGACTAACTATGGCTACACCTTC
CDR3aa: CASADRTNYGYTF

abundance: NA
j_gene: TRBJ2-7
d_gene: NA
v_gene: TRBV6-5
CDR3nt: TGTGCCAGCAGTGAATATGAGAGGGGCTACGAGCAGTACTTC
CDR3aa: CASSEYERGYEQYF

abundance: NA
j_gene: TRBJ2-6
d_gene: NA
v_gene: TRBV19
CDR3nt: TGTGCCAGTACCACGAGGAGGGGGCAGGCTGGGGCCAACGTCCTGACTTTC
CDR3aa: CASTTRRGQAGANVLTF

abundance: NA
j_gene: TRBJ1-5
d_gene: TRBD1
v_gene: TRBV10-3
CDR3nt: TGTGCCATCTGGGCGGGACAGGGGATAGATCAGCCCCAGCATTTT
CDR3aa: CAIWAGQGIDQPQHF

abundance: NA
j_gene: TRBJ2-3
d_gene: NA
v_gene: TRBV4-2
CDR3nt: TGTGCCAGCAGCCAAGGGGGTGGGAGCACAGATACGCAGTATTTT
CDR3aa: CASSQGGGSTDTQYF

abundance: NA
j_gene: TRBJ2-7
d_gene: TRBD2
v_gene: TRBV6-1
CDR3nt: TGTGCCAGCAGTGAAGTGGGACTAGCGAGCTACGAGCAGTACTTC
CDR3aa: CASSEVGLASYEQYF

abundance: once
j_gene: TRBJ2-3
d_gene: NA
v_gene: TRBV7-8
CDR3nt: TGTGCCAGCAGCCTCCTTACTAGCCTCCCGACGCAGTATTTT
CDR3aa: CASSLLTSLPTQYF

abundance: NA
j_gene: TRBJ1-1
d_gene: NA
v_gene: TRBV19
CDR3nt: TGTGCCAGTAGCTGGGGTAGTAACATGAACACTGAAGCTTTCTTT
CDR3aa: CASSWGSNMNTEAFF

abundance: NA
j_gene: TRBJ2-3
d_gene: NA
v_gene: TRBV2
CDR3nt: TGTGCCAGCACCATAAACGGGGGCACAGATACGCAGTATTTT
CDR3aa: CASTINGGTDTQYF

abundance: NA
j_gene: TRBJ1-4
d_gene: TRBD1
v_gene: TRBV29-1
CDR3nt: TGCAGCGTCCGGGACAGAGGTGAAAAACTGTTTTTT
CDR3aa: CSVRDRGEKLFF

abundance: NA
j_gene: TRBJ2-3
d_gene: TRBD2
v_gene: TRBV15
CDR3nt: TGTGCCACCAGCAGAGCCCTAGCGGGAGGGACAGATACGCAGTATTTT
CDR3aa: CATSRALAGGTDTQYF

abundance: NA
j_gene: TRBJ2-2
d_gene: TRBD2
v_gene: TRBV19
CDR3nt: TGTGCCAGTAGTAAGTGGACTAGCGGGTGGAACACCGGGGAGCTGTTTTTT
CDR3aa: CASSKWTSGWNTGELFF

abundance: NA
j_gene: TRBJ1-1
d_gene: NA
v_gene: TRBV5-5
CDR3nt: TGTGCCAGCAGCTTGTCCACGGGAACTGAAGCTTTCTTT
CDR3aa: CASSLSTGTEAFF

abundance: NA
j_gene: TRBJ1-3
d_gene: NA
v_gene: TRBV18
CDR3nt: TGTGCCAGCTCACCAGACAGAAGCTCTGGAAACACCATATATTTT
CDR3aa: CASSPDRSSGNTIYF

abundance: NA
j_gene: TRBJ1-2
d_gene: TRBD1
v_gene: TRBV9
CDR3nt: TGTGCCAGCAGCGTAGAAGGGCGCAGGGGGCATGGCTACACCTTC
CDR3aa: CASSVEGRRGHGYTF

abundance: few
j_gene: TRBJ1-3
d_gene: TRBD1
v_gene: TRBV15
CDR3nt: TGTGCCACCAGCTCCGACAGGGGCTCTGGAAACACCATATATTTT
CDR3aa: CATSSDRGSGNTIYF

abundance: NA
j_gene: TRBJ2-1
d_gene: TRBD2
v_gene: TRBV30
CDR3nt: TGTGCCTGGGGCAGCTTGGGGCTAGCGGGAGTAGGGGAGCAGTTCTTC
CDR3aa: CAWGSLGLAGVGEQFF

abundance: NA
j_gene: TRBJ1-2
d_gene: TRBD1
v_gene: TRBV28
CDR3nt: TGTGCCAGCAGTTTACCCTCCGACAGGGGCTATGGCTACACCTTC
CDR3aa: CASSLPSDRGYGYTF

abundance: NA
j_gene: TRBJ2-7
d_gene: NA
v_gene: TRBV11-3
CDR3nt: TGTGCCAGCAGCTTCCGCGACAGTGACTACGAGCAGTACTTC
CDR3aa: CASSFRDSDYEQYF

abundance: NA
j_gene: TRBJ2-1
d_gene: NA
v_gene: TRBV5-1
CDR3nt: TGCGCCAGCAGCTTCGGGCTCTACAATGAGCAGTTCTTC
CDR3aa: CASSFGLYNEQFF

abundance: NA
j_gene: TRBJ2-1
d_gene: TRBD2
v_gene: TRBV19
CDR3nt: TGTGCCAGTATCTCTAGCGGCAATGAGCAGTTCTTC
CDR3aa: CASISSGNEQFF

abundance: NA
j_gene: TRBJ1-1
d_gene: NA
v_gene: TRBV28
CDR3nt: TGTGCCAGCAGTCCCACGATGAACACTGAAGCTTTCTTT
CDR3aa: CASSPTMNTEAFF